Listed below are T cell receptor beta chains from one sample, sequenced in a study of response to subunit inactivated influenza vaccine. TCRdb reprocessed the RT-PCR reads via MiXCR and lists one record per CDR3 protein. The sample shows about 780,000 distinct CDR3 sequences, around 20% of them seen only once. The source was PBMCs from blood, collected 4 to 6 days after vaccination. The receptors derive from a man aged 50 to 60 who received an inactivated influenza vaccine. CDR3s include the opening cysteine and the closing phenylalanine or tryptophan. The D gene is left open where the match is weak. The size of a clone is reported for some rows only, either as once, few or many, or as a class for expanded clones.

D,J,size,V,CDR3,DNA
.,TRBJ2-7,.,TRBV29-1,CSVDWGAEQYF,TGCAGCGTTGATTGGGGTGCCGAGCAGTACTTC
TRBD2,TRBJ2-3,.,TRBV5-4,CASSAGLAGGRTDTQYF,TGTGCCAGCAGCGCGGGACTAGCGGGAGGGCGCACAGATACGCAGTATTTT
TRBD2,TRBJ2-3,few,TRBV5-6,CASSHGLARNTDTQYF,TGTGCCAGCAGCCACGGACTAGCGAGAAACACAGATACGCAGTATTTT
.,TRBJ1-5,few,TRBV27,CASRRAKGPHQPQHF,TGTGCCAGCAGACGAGCCAAGGGACCCCATCAGCCCCAGCATTTT
TRBD2,TRBJ2-1,many,TRBV12-3/TRBV12-4,CASSIAGGYNEQFF,TGTGCCAGCAGCATAGCGGGGGGTTACAATGAGCAGTTCTTC
.,TRBJ2-1,many,TRBV7-2,CASSFGTYNEQFF,TGTGCCAGCAGTTTCGGGACGTACAATGAGCAGTTCTTC
TRBD2,TRBJ2-7,many,TRBV20-1,CSAISSGSGREQYF,TGCAGTGCAATCTCTAGCGGGAGTGGGCGCGAGCAGTACTTC
TRBD2,TRBJ2-7,.,TRBV6-2/TRBV6-3,CASTQREGRSYEQYF,TGTGCCAGCACTCAGCGGGAGGGTCGATCCTACGAGCAGTACTTC
.,TRBJ1-6,few,TRBV6-5,CASSYSVVRDSPLHF,TGTGCCAGCAGTTACTCGGTGGTCAGAGATTCACCCCTCCACTTT
TRBD1,TRBJ2-7,.,TRBV5-1,CASSPGQGTGNEQYF,TGCGCCAGCAGCCCGGGACAGGGTACGGGGAACGAGCAGTACTTC
TRBD1,TRBJ2-2,few,TRBV5-1,CASTPMGLQGAGELFF,TGCGCCAGCACCCCAATGGGTCTACAGGGGGCCGGGGAGCTGTTTTTT
TRBD2,TRBJ2-5,.,TRBV5-1,CASSSSGGATGETQYF,TGCGCCAGCAGTTCTAGCGGGGGGGCGACGGGAGAGACCCAGTACTTC
.,TRBJ2-7,medium-sized,TRBV10-2,CASSAGTAVYEQYF,TGCGCCAGCAGTGCCGGGACGGCCGTCTACGAGCAGTACTTC
TRBD1,TRBJ1-6,.,TRBV10-2,CASNGQGGYSPLHF,TGCGCCAGCAACGGACAGGGGGGCTATTCACCCCTCCACTTT
.,TRBJ2-1,.,TRBV7-8,CASSLGGHGVNKQFF,TGTGCCAGCAGCTTAGGGGGTCACGGGGTTAATAAGCAGTTCTTC
.,TRBJ2-7,many,TRBV12-3/TRBV12-4,CASSFSAGDIYEQYF,TGTGCCAGCAGTTTTTCGGCAGGGGATATCTACGAGCAGTACTTC
.,TRBJ1-2,few,TRBV12-3/TRBV12-4,CASSSNVYGYTF,TGTGCCAGCAGCTCTAACGTCTATGGCTACACCTTC
TRBD2,TRBJ2-2,many,TRBV11-2,CASSLRTAGGELFF,TGTGCCAGCAGCTTACGAACAGCGGGGGGGGAGCTGTTTTTT
.,TRBJ2-7,few,TRBV20-1,CSAHTWGGGTYEQYF,TGCAGTGCCCATACCTGGGGAGGGGGAACCTACGAGCAGTACTTC
.,TRBJ2-1,once,TRBV18,CASSPPLPTEEQFF,TGTGCCAGCTCACCACCGTTGCCAACCGAAGAGCAGTTCTTC
.,TRBJ2-5,.,TRBV25-1,CASSEGPKHETQYF,TGTGCCAGCAGTGAGGGACCCAAGCATGAGACCCAGTACTTC
TRBD1,TRBJ1-6,.,TRBV7-2,CASSLGVAGGYNSPLHF,TGTGCCAGCAGCTTGGGGGTTGCAGGGGGTTATAATTCACCCCTCCACTTT
.,TRBJ1-2,many,TRBV12-3/TRBV12-4,CASSLGTENYGYTF,TGTGCCAGCAGTTTAGGGACGGAGAACTATGGCTACACCTTC
TRBD1,TRBJ1-2,.,TRBV5-1,CASSRRTGGDSYGYTF,TGCGCCAGCAGCCGTCGGACAGGAGGGGATAGCTATGGCTACACCTTC
TRBD1,TRBJ2-5,many,TRBV12-3/TRBV12-4,CASSHGQGQETQYF,TGTGCCAGCAGTCACGGACAGGGACAAGAGACCCAGTACTTC
.,TRBJ2-3,.,TRBV12-3/TRBV12-4,CASSPKTLQGTRTDTQYF,TGTGCCAGCAGTCCCAAGACCCTCCAGGGGACCCGCACAGATACGCAGTATTTT
.,TRBJ2-7,.,TRBV12-3/TRBV12-4,CASSFFPRGYEQYF,TGTGCCAGCAGTTTTTTTCCCCGGGGATACGAGCAGTACTTC
TRBD2,TRBJ2-1,few,TRBV5-1,CASSLLAGVDEQFF,TGCGCCAGCAGCTTGCTAGCGGGAGTTGATGAGCAGTTCTTC
TRBD1,TRBJ1-1,.,TRBV6-1,CASSELDRGGTEAFF,TGTGCCAGCAGTGAATTGGACAGGGGGGGCACTGAAGCTTTCTTT
TRBD1,TRBJ2-6,.,TRBV12-3/TRBV12-4,CASSSRDRGPGANVLTF,TGTGCCAGCAGTTCCCGGGACAGGGGGCCTGGGGCCAACGTCCTGACTTTC
TRBD2,TRBJ2-2,few,TRBV20-1,CSARDRRGSSSGELFF,TGCAGTGCTAGAGATCGTCGCGGGAGTAGTTCCGGGGAGCTGTTTTTT
TRBD2,TRBJ2-1,.,TRBV29-1,CSVEPGLGSGEQFF,TGCAGCGTTGAACCGGGACTAGGGTCAGGTGAGCAGTTCTTC
.,TRBJ2-7,.,TRBV5-1,CASSLDSTPYEQYF,TGCGCCAGCAGCTTGGACTCGACCCCCTACGAGCAGTACTTC
TRBD1,TRBJ2-5,few,TRBV24-1,CATSDVSAGGKETQYF,TGTGCCACCAGTGATGTTTCGGCAGGGGGAAAAGAGACCCAGTACTTC
.,TRBJ2-7,.,TRBV20-1,CSARNLGRSDRYEQYF,TGCAGTGCTAGAAATCTCGGCAGGTCCGATCGCTACGAGCAGTACTTC
.,TRBJ2-7,few,TRBV7-9,CASSLDRDDEQYF,TGTGCCAGCAGCTTAGACAGGGACGACGAGCAGTACTTC
TRBD1,TRBJ1-2,.,TRBV12-3/TRBV12-4,CASREQGTGYGYTF,TGTGCCAGCAGGGAACAGGGGACCGGGTATGGCTACACCTTC
TRBD1,TRBJ2-1,many,TRBV5-6,CASSSDRVHEQFF,TGTGCCAGCAGCTCGGACAGGGTACATGAGCAGTTCTTC
.,TRBJ1-1,few,TRBV12-3/TRBV12-4,CASSFEVNTEAFF,TGTGCCAGCAGTTTTGAGGTGAACACTGAAGCTTTCTTT
TRBD1,TRBJ2-5,few,TRBV7-2,CASSLVWDRGRETQYF,TGTGCCAGCAGCTTAGTGTGGGACAGGGGACGGGAGACCCAGTACTTC
.,TRBJ2-5,.,TRBV24-1,CATSDPKDNEETQYF,TGTGCCACCAGTGACCCCAAAGACAACGAAGAGACCCAGTACTTC
.,TRBJ2-5,.,TRBV25-1,CASSEWTRGAGETQYF,TGTGCCAGCAGTGAATGGACCCGGGGGGCCGGGGAGACCCAGTACTTC
.,TRBJ2-1,few,TRBV7-3,CASSSVGASNEQFF,TGTGCCAGCAGCTCTGTCGGCGCATCGAATGAGCAGTTCTTC